This passage covers 26 T cell receptor beta chains from one sample sequenced in a study of blood T cell repertoires in COVID-19. Produced via immunoSEQ multiplex PCR; TCRdb's table is partial and in-frame only. This sample has 90,000 or so clones, with approximately 82% found just once. Sequencing was performed on peripheral blood. The source of these receptors is a human donor in a cohort sampled during active COVID-19.

This clone came up a few times. V gene TRBV24-1 combines with J gene TRBJ2-7, with 7 bases that match TRBD2. Germline V gene data show CDR1 as KGHDR and CDR2 as SFDVKD. CDR3 length: 16 amino acids. V was clipped by 0 bases and J by 5 bases; unmatched bases: 9. CDR3 region: CATSDLRASGYHEQYF. CDR3 DNA: TGTGCCACCAGTGATTTGAGGGCTAGCGGTTACCACGAGCAGTACTTC.

The V call is TRBV3-1 (or the pseudogene TRBV3-2), the J call TRBJ2-7, with unresolved D. Germline loops: CDR1 LGHDT, CDR2 YNNKEL (reference sequence). The CDR3 is 14 amino acids. Trimming shortened V by 1 base and J by 6 bases, and 13 bases separated the two germline ends. CDR3 coding DNA: TGTGCCAGCAGCCAAGTCACAGTAAGTAGCGAGCAGTACTTC. Amino acids: CASSQVTVSSEQYF.

V usage is TRBV5-1 and J usage is TRBJ2-3; 10 bases align to TRBD2. The CDR3 contains 14 residues. The ends lost 2 bases at V and 6 bases at J; junction bases unmatched: 3. CDR1 is SGHRS and CDR2 is YFSETQ in the germline V gene. The CDR3 sequence is CASSLTAGGDTQYF. The DNA for the CDR3 is TGCGCCAGCAGCTTAACAGCGGGGGGGGATACGCAGTATTTT.

The V and J genes are TRBV6-6 and TRBJ2-3, with 7 bases that match TRBD2. In germline, CDR1 is MNHNY, CDR2 SVGAGI (reference sequence). Losses at the gene ends were 0 bases for V and 2 bases for J; bases not matched to a gene: 5. The CDR3 length is 16 residues. CDR3 region: CASSYSRGGPTDTQYF. The CDR3 DNA sequence: TGTGCCAGCAGTTACTCTCGCGGGGGTCCCACAGATACGCAGTATTTT.

The chain combines TRBV3-1 (or the pseudogene TRBV3-2) with TRBJ2-3; weak D call: TRBD2 (5 bases). The CDR3 length is 12 residues. Per the germline V gene, CDR1 is LGHDT and CDR2 is YNNKEL (reference sequence). Trimming cost V 6 bases and J 6 bases, with 10 bases left between them. CDR3 DNA: TGTGCCAGCAGTCCGGGGTGGGATACGCAGTATTTT. It is translated as CASSPGWDTQYF.

This clone was observed a handful of times. Sequence at one end of the junction differs from germline and may be a read error. CDR3 sequence (DNA): TGCGCCAGCACCGGAGACCTCAATGAGCCCCAGCATTTT. The encoded protein is CASTGDLNEPQHF. The V and J genes are TRBV10-1 and TRBJ1-5; D remains unclear. This CDR3 spans 13 amino acids. CDR1 and CDR2 from the germline V gene are WNHNN and SYGVQD (reference sequence).

The chain is built from TRBV5-1 and TRBJ2-3; D may be TRBD1 (5 bases). The V end was cut by 0 bases, the J end by 3 bases, with 11 bases between. This CDR3 region has 15 residues. The germline CDR1 and CDR2 sequences are SGHRS and YFSETQ. The CDR3 spells CASSLGGVGTDTQYF. CDR3 in DNA: TGCGCCAGCAGCTTGGGGGGCGTGGGTACAGATACGCAGTATTTT.

The chain joins TRBV19 to TRBJ2-1; 9 bases match TRBD2. With 5 bases clipped from V and 5 bases from J, the junction kept 10 bases outside the gene matches. Germline V gene lookup returns CDR1 LNHDA and CDR2 SQIVND (reference sequence). CDR3 length equals 16 residues. This CDR3 reads CASSPLAGALHNEQFF. The CDR3, as DNA: TGTGCCAGTAGTCCCTTAGCGGGAGCGCTGCACAATGAGCAGTTCTTC.

The chain employs TRBV3-1 (or the pseudogene TRBV3-2) and TRBJ1-1; the match to TRBD1 covers 7 bases. The CDR3 is made up of 19 amino acids. Germline CDR1 reads LGHDT; CDR2 reads YNNKEL (reference sequence). The junction had 16 bases not matched to a gene; V was cut back by 2 bases and J by 1 base. As DNA, the CDR3 is TGTGCCAGCAGCCAATTTCCCGGGACAGTGGCGCTCCCGAACACTGAAGCTTTCTTT. Its translation: CASSQFPGTVALPNTEAFF.

The chain carries TRBV4-2 and TRBJ2-5, with 11 positions matching TRBD2. Trimming removed 0 bases from V and 1 base from J; junction bases left unmatched: 4. CDR1 and CDR2 (germline): LGHNA, YNFKEQ. CDR3 length equals 17 residues. CDR3 nucleotides: TGTGCCAGCAGCCAAGAAATAGCGGGGGGGCCCCAAGAGACCCAGTACTTC. It codes for CASSQEIAGGPQETQYF.

The V call is TRBV4-1, the J call TRBJ1-1, with no clear D. Germline V gene lookup returns CDR1 MGHRA and CDR2 YSYEKL. The CDR3 is 15 residues long. V was pared by 0 bases and J by 2 bases, with 10 bases between. This CDR3 is CASSQDPGSNTEAFF. The CDR3 DNA reads TGCGCCAGCAGCCAAGATCCTGGGAGTAACACTGAAGCTTTCTTT.

This clone was observed once. The chain uses TRBV5-1 and TRBJ1-4; 8 bases are a match to TRBD1. J lost 8 bases, V lost 4 bases, and 7 bases had no gene match. The V gene's germline CDR1 is SGHRS and CDR2 YFSETQ. This CDR3 is 14 amino acids long. The CDR3 DNA sequence: TGCGCCAGCAGCCCCGGACAGGGACGAGAAAAACTGTTTTTT. Translating it yields CASSPGQGREKLFF.

V is TRBV28 and J is TRBJ2-2; perhaps TRBD1 as D (5 bases). The germline gives CDR1 MDHEN, CDR2 SYDVKM. Trimming shortened V by 3 bases and J by 3 bases, and 5 bases separated the two germline ends. The CDR3 totals 13 residues. CDR3 in amino acids: CASSLTDTGELFF. DNA of the CDR3: TGTGCCAGCAGTTTGACAGACACCGGGGAGCTGTTTTTT.

The V and J genes are TRBV6-2 or TRBV6-3 and TRBJ2-2; 7 nucleotides line up with TRBD2. Germline assignment: CDR1 MNHEY and CDR2 SVGEGT. V lost 0 bases, J lost 4 bases, and 2 bases stayed unmatched. The CDR3 contains 15 residues. The CDR3 DNA reads TGTGCCAGCAGTTACTCGCCTAGCGGCACCGGGGAGCTGTTTTTT. This codes for CASSYSPSGTGELFF.

The chain uses TRBV2 and TRBJ2-1; D unresolved. The CDR3 has 13 amino acids. The germline gives CDR1 SNHLY, CDR2 FYNNEI. V was trimmed by 8 bases and J by 0 bases, leaving 8 bases between them. The CDR3 bases are TGTGCCAGCGTGAGGAGCTCCTACAATGAGCAGTTCTTC. Its protein product is CASVRSSYNEQFF.

This chain connects TRBV30 to TRBJ1-6, with 10 positions matching TRBD1. The CDR3 sequence is 14 residues long. CDR1 and CDR2 from the germline V gene are GTSNPN and SVGIG (reference sequence). V shed 1 base, J shed 9 bases, and the junction held 3 bases outside the gene matches. CDR3 coding DNA: TGTGCCTGGAGTGGGGACAGGGGAGGTTCACCCCTCCACTTT. Encoded protein: CAWSGDRGGSPLHF.

The J gene is TRBJ2-7, the V gene TRBV11-3, with 7 bases aligning to TRBD2. This CDR3 is 13 amino acids long. The junction had 7 bases not matched to a gene; V was cut back by 5 bases and J by 6 bases. Per the germline V gene, CDR1 is SGHNT and CDR2 is YENEEA. CDR3 region: CASSLGGGFEQYF. The CDR3 DNA follows: TGTGCCAGCAGCCTGGGCGGGGGTTTCGAGCAGTACTTC.

The genes are TRBV5-1 and TRBJ2-1; the match to TRBD2 covers 7 bases. Germline-derived CDR1 and CDR2 are SGHRS and YFSETQ. This CDR3 has 15 residues. With 0 bases clipped from V and 7 bases from J, the junction kept 7 bases outside the gene matches. CDR3: CASSLVPGGGNEQFF. CDR3 sequence (DNA): TGCGCCAGCAGCTTGGTGCCGGGAGGAGGGAATGAGCAGTTCTTC.

The V gene is TRBV7-9, the J gene TRBJ1-5; 7 positions agree with TRBD1. This CDR3 has 15 residues. J was trimmed by 7 bases and V by 5 bases; bases with no gene match: 11. Germline V gene lookup returns CDR1 SEHNR and CDR2 FQNEAQ (reference sequence). The CDR3 loop is CASSPPDRDGQPQHF. DNA for the CDR3: TGTGCCAGCAGCCCCCCCGACAGGGATGGACAGCCCCAGCATTTT.

The sample holds one count of this clone. The chain links TRBV7-2 to TRBJ1-2; 9 positions match TRBD1. The CDR3 is made up of 15 amino acids. The ends lost 1 base at V and 8 bases at J; junction bases unmatched: 8. In germline, CDR1 is SGHTA, CDR2 FQGNSA. The CDR3 is CASSLDRGPSNGYTF. CDR3 bases: TGTGCCAGCAGCTTAGACAGGGGGCCCTCGAACGGCTACACCTTC. Full variable domain (remainder filled in from reference TRBV7-2 and TRBJ1-2): GAGVSQSPSNKVTEKGKDVELRCDPISGHTALYWYRQSLGQGLEFLIYFQGNSAPDKSGLPSDRFSAERTGGSVSTLTIQRTQQEDSAVYLCASSLDRGPSNGYTFGSGTRLTVV.

The chain carries TRBV9 and TRBJ1-3; D possibly corresponds to TRBD1 (5 bases). CDR1 and CDR2 from the germline V gene are SGDLS and YYNGEE. Trimming took 3 bases from V and 4 from J, leaving 8 bases between them. The CDR3 extends over 13 amino acids. CDR3 sequence (DNA): TGTGCCAGCAGCGAGACAGTAGGAAACACCATATATTTT. Amino acid sequence: CASSETVGNTIYF.

The V and J genes are TRBV6-1 and TRBJ1-3; D is undetermined. This CDR3 has 14 residues. Per germline, CDR1 MNHNS and CDR2 SASEGT. The V gene lost 0 bases and the J gene lost 6 bases, with 9 bases spanning the gap. Written as DNA, the CDR3 is TGTGCCAGCAGTGAAGCGGGCGCACTAAACACCATATATTTT. Translated, it gives CASSEAGALNTIYF.

The gene calls are TRBV25-1 and TRBJ2-3; perhaps TRBD2 as D (7 bases). Germline V lookup: CDR1 MGHDK, CDR2 SYGVNS. The CDR3 is 16 amino acids. V shed 6 bases and J shed 4 bases, with 20 bases lying between them. CDR3 nucleotides: TGTGCCAGCAGCGGGGGGCTCTGGAGTCGGGCAGATACGCAGTATTTT. The encoded protein is CASSGGLWSRADTQYF.

The rearrangement joins TRBV28 to TRBJ1-1; 8 bases agree with TRBD1. The ends lost 2 bases at V and 4 bases at J; junction bases unmatched: 15. Germline V gene data show CDR1 as MDHEN and CDR2 as SYDVKM. The CDR3 sequence is 18 residues long. The CDR3 nucleotides are TGTGCCAGCAGTTTACGCCGGATAGGACAGGGATTGGGCACTGAAGCTTTCTTT. It is translated as CASSLRRIGQGLGTEAFF.

The CDR3 DNA sequence: TGTGCCAGCTCACGCAATCAGGGGGCGAGTTACAATGAGCAGTTCTTC. Translating gives CASSRNQGASYNEQFF. The V call is TRBV18, the J call TRBJ2-1; 8 bases agree with TRBD1. The germline V gene encodes CDR1 KGHSH and CDR2 LQKENI. V shed 4 bases and J 4 bases; nucleotides not matched to a gene: 9. The CDR3 is 16 residues long.

The J gene is TRBJ1-3, the V gene TRBV19; D remains unclear. The CDR3 has 13 residues. V dropped 4 bases and J dropped 3 bases, with 7 bases sitting between them. The germline gives CDR1 LNHDA, CDR2 SQIVND (reference sequence). CDR3 region: CASSTERGNTIYF. The CDR3 DNA is TGTGCCAGTAGTACAGAGCGTGGAAACACCATATATTTT.